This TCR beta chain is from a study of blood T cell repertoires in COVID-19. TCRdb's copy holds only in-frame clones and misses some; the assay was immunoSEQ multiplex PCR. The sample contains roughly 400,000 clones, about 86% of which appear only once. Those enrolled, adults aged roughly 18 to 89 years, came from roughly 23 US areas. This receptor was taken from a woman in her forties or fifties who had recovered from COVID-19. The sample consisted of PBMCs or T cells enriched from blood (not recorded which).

The CDR3 DNA follows: TGTGCCAGCAGCTTATCCTCCGTTGCGGGACGCTTTTATGGCTACACCTTC. It is translated as CASSLSSVAGRFYGYTF. The V gene is TRBV11-2, the J gene TRBJ1-2; the D gene is possibly TRBD1 (5 bases). Trimming took off 2 bases at V and 5 bases at J, with 21 bases between the two ends. Germline assignment: CDR1 SGHAT and CDR2 FQNNGV. The CDR3 is 17 amino acids.